The clone carrying this T cell receptor beta chain was observed a few times. The study drew participants aged about 18 to 89 years from 20 to 30 US areas. Cohort 3 recovered donors had two negative PCRs, clearance, or symptom resolution. Repertoires were generated with immunoSEQ multiplex PCR, while TCRdb's copy carries only in-frame clones and drops some. This table holds 320,000 or so clones, more than 85% found once. The sample comes from a study of blood T cell repertoires in COVID-19. Trimming took 2 bases from V and 1 from J, leaving 12 bases between them. In germline, CDR1 is MNHEY, CDR2 SMNVEV (reference sequence). This CDR3 spans 17 amino acids.

Sequencing was performed on PBMCs or T cells enriched from blood (not recorded which). This sequence originates from a woman aged 25 to 45 who had recovered from COVID-19. The chain links TRBV27 to TRBJ1-6; a possible D gene is TRBD1 (5 bases). DNA for the CDR3: TGTGCCAGCAGTTTAAGGAGGGGAGGTTCCTATAATTCACCCCTCCACTTT. It specifies CASSLRRGGSYNSPLHF.